What follows are 29 T cell receptor beta chains derived from one specimen sequenced in a study of OX40 agonist ivuxolimab in advanced cancers. Method: immunoSEQ multiplex PCR; TCRdb's copy keeps in-frame clones and lacks some. There are about 77,000 clones in the sample; more than 65% occur only once, and approximately 4.6% lies in the top ten. Sequencing was performed on CD4+ or CD8+ T cells sorted from blood, taken in a trial of the OX40 agonist ivuxolimab. These receptors came from an adult with an advanced solid tumor such as melanoma, head and neck, liver or kidney cancer.

V usage is TRBV5-1 and J usage is TRBJ1-2; D is perhaps TRBD1 (6 bases). This CDR3 has 15 amino acids. V lost 3 bases to trimming and J lost 1 base, with 13 bases between them. Germline CDR1 is SGHRS and CDR2 is YFSETQ. The CDR3 DNA is TGCGCCAGCAGCTGGGGGACAACGAGTAACTATGGCTACACCTTC. This codes for CASSWGTTSNYGYTF.

CDR3 protein: CASKRRLAGDEQYF. The CDR3 DNA is TGTGCCAGCAAACGTAGATTAGCGGGAGACGAGCAGTACTTC. This chain uses TRBV27 with TRBJ2-7; 9 bases are a match to TRBD2. This CDR3 is 14 amino acids long. Trimming took 7 bases from V and 5 from J; bases not matched to a gene: 9. The germline CDR1 and CDR2 sequences are MNHEY and SMNVEV (reference sequence).

The V gene is TRBV21-1, the J gene TRBJ2-2; the table calls TRBD1, which could not be checked here. TRBV21-1 is termed a pseudogene. This CDR3 region has 14 residues. This chain's CDR3 is CASSKARDTGELFF. CDR3 bases: TGTGCCAGCAGCAAAGCCAGGGACACCGGGGAGCTGTTTTTT.

The count of this clone is one. The V gene is TRBV6-6, the J gene TRBJ2-1; D gene unclear. Trimming left V 5 bases short and J 5 bases short, with 4 bases between. Germline lookup yields CDR1 MNHNY and CDR2 SVGAGI (reference sequence). The CDR3 is 11 residues long. The CDR3: CASSPHNEQFF. CDR3 nucleotide sequence: TGTGCCAGCAGTCCCCACAATGAGCAGTTCTTC.

Only one count was recorded for this clone. This chain connects TRBV5-6 to TRBJ2-7, with 9 bases that match TRBD1. This CDR3 has 15 residues. The germline gives CDR1 SGHDT, CDR2 YYEEEE. Trimming cost V 1 base and J 8 bases; bases outside gene matches: 10. CDR3 sequence reads: CASSLRGTGSPQQYF. In DNA, the CDR3 is TGTGCCAGCAGCTTGAGGGGGACAGGGAGTCCCCAGCAGTACTTC. The full variable domain, in which reference TRBV5-6 and TRBJ2-7 provide the parts outside the CDR3, is DAGVTQSPTHLIKTRGQQVTLRCSPKSGHDTVSWYQQALGQGPQFIFQYYEEEERQRGNFPDRFSGHQFPNYSSELNVNALLLGDSALYLCASSLRGTGSPQQYFGPGTRLTVT.

This chain uses TRBV6-6 with TRBJ1-6; D is undetermined. The V end was cut by 0 bases, the J end by 7 bases, with 4 bases between. This CDR3 has 13 amino acids. Germline CDR1 reads MNHNY; CDR2 reads SVGAGI (reference sequence). CDR3 DNA: TGTGCCAGCAGTTACTCGAAAAATTCACCCCTCCACTTT. Protein product: CASSYSKNSPLHF.

V and J are TRBV19 and TRBJ2-2; tentative D call: TRBD1 (7 bases). V was pared by 7 bases and J by 5 bases, with 20 bases between. This CDR3 region has 16 residues. Per the germline V gene, CDR1 is LNHDA and CDR2 is SQIVND (reference sequence). This CDR3 reads CASTRQTGRWTGELFF. As DNA, the CDR3 is TGTGCCAGTACTAGGCAGACAGGGAGGTGGACCGGGGAGCTGTTTTTT.

The V and J genes are TRBV5-5 and TRBJ1-2; 7 bases are a match to TRBD1. CDR3 size: 15 residues. Germline lookup yields CDR1 SGHKS and CDR2 YYEKEE (reference sequence). V lost 3 bases to trimming and J lost 4 bases; unmatched junction nucleotides: 9. The chain's CDR3 is CASSSSQGRTYGYTF. The CDR3 nucleotides are TGTGCCAGCAGCTCGTCACAGGGGAGGACCTATGGCTACACCTTC.

The V and J genes are TRBV4-2 and TRBJ2-1; D is perhaps TRBD2 (7 bases). Trimming pared 3 bases from V and 3 bases from J, leaving 18 bases between. The CDR3 has 17 amino acids. From germline, CDR1 is LGHNA and CDR2 YNFKEQ. CDR3 in amino acids: CASSHKSGGGLYNEQFF. The CDR3, as DNA: TGTGCCAGCAGCCATAAGAGTGGGGGGGGGCTCTACAATGAGCAGTTCTTC.

The chain has TRBV29-1 and TRBJ1-1; D is perhaps TRBD1 (6 bases). The CDR3 is 14 amino acids. CDR1 is SQVTM and CDR2 is ANQGSEA in the germline V gene. The germline V and J ends were trimmed by 4 bases and 1 base, with 13 bases remaining between them. The CDR3 reads CSVVSRTANTEAFF. CDR3 DNA sequence: TGCAGCGTTGTATCTAGGACAGCGAACACTGAAGCTTTCTTT. The variable domain in full, with the rest retrieved from reference TRBV29-1 and TRBJ1-1, is SAVISQKPSRDICQRGTSLTIQCQVDSQVTMMFWYRQQPGQSLTLIATANQGSEATYESGFVIDKFPISRPNLTFSTLTVSNMSPEDSSIYLCSVVSRTANTEAFFGQGTRLTVV.

The gene calls are TRBV4-1 and TRBJ2-5; TRBD2 matches 7 bases. CDR1 MGHRA and CDR2 YSYEKL come from the germline V gene. The CDR3 has 15 amino acids. The V gene end was trimmed by 4 bases and the J gene end by 2 bases; junction bases not matched to a gene: 7. The CDR3 nucleotides read TGCGCCAGCAGCCTGGCGACGGGGGGACAAGAGACCCAGTACTTC. It is translated as CASSLATGGQETQYF.

The chain employs TRBV11-3 and TRBJ1-4; D not resolved. The CDR3 has 15 amino acids. V shed 5 bases and J shed 8 bases, with 18 bases lying between them. The germline CDR1 and CDR2 sequences are SGHNT and YENEEA. The chain's CDR3 is CASSPGVGMGEKLFF. CDR3 DNA: TGTGCCAGCAGCCCCGGTGTGGGAATGGGCGAAAAACTGTTTTTT. Full variable domain (missing parts from reference TRBV11-3 and TRBJ1-4): EAGVVQSPRYKIIEKKQPVAFWCNPISGHNTLYWYLQNLGQGPELLIRYENEEAVDDSQLPKDRFSAERLKGVDSTLKIQPAELGDSAVYLCASSPGVGMGEKLFFGSGTQLSVL.

Only one count was recorded for this clone. The V and J genes are TRBV2 and TRBJ2-5, with unresolved D. The V end lost 3 bases, the J end lost 4 bases, and 3 bases lay between the germline ends. This CDR3 spans 11 amino acids. Germline V CDR1 and CDR2: SNHLY, FYNNEI. CDR3 coding DNA: TGTGCCAGCAGTGACCTAGAGACCCAGTACTTC. This gives the protein CASSDLETQYF.

The CDR3, as DNA: TGTGCCAGCAGCTCAGGCAGGGCAGCCCACAATGAGCAGTTCTTC. Translation gives CASSSGRAAHNEQFF. The chain combines TRBV27 with TRBJ2-1; TRBD1 might be the D (5 bases). The CDR3 runs 15 residues. The V and J ends lost 6 bases and 5 bases respectively, with 17 bases between them. The germline gives CDR1 MNHEY, CDR2 SMNVEV (reference sequence).

This sequence joins TRBV5-8 and TRBJ2-7; 8 positions match TRBD2. Germline V CDR1 and CDR2: SGHTS, YDEGEE. CDR3 size: 15 residues. V trimming: 0 bases; J trimming: 3 bases; junction bases outside the gene matches: 5. The CDR3 loop reads CASSLDGREDYEQYF. The CDR3 DNA is TGTGCCAGCAGCTTGGACGGGCGGGAGGACTACGAGCAGTACTTC.

The CDR3 sequence is CASSLGQGAGEQFF. The DNA for the CDR3 is TGCGCCAGCAGCTTGGGGCAGGGGGCGGGTGAGCAGTTCTTC. V usage is TRBV5-1 and J usage is TRBJ2-1, with 8 bases lining up with TRBD1. The CDR3 is 14 residues long. The V gene's germline CDR1 is SGHRS and CDR2 YFSETQ. The V and J ends lost 0 bases and 9 bases, in that order; junction bases with no gene match: 5.

This rearrangement joins TRBV2 to TRBJ2-6; a possible D gene is TRBD1 (6 bases). CDR1 SNHLY and CDR2 FYNNEI come from the germline V gene. The V end was cut by 4 bases, the J end by 2 bases, with 6 bases between. The CDR3 is 14 amino acids. This chain's CDR3 is CASSGDTGANVLTF. Written as DNA, the CDR3 is TGTGCCAGCAGTGGGGACACTGGGGCCAACGTCCTGACTTTC.

The V call is TRBV9, the J call TRBJ1-2; D is perhaps TRBD1 (5 bases). V dropped 3 bases and J dropped 5 bases, with 20 bases sitting between them. This CDR3 has 16 amino acids. Germline V CDR1 and CDR2: SGDLS, YYNGEE. In DNA, the CDR3 is TGTGCCAGCAGCGCTAACCCGTGGGGCGCGAATTATGGCTACACCTTC. Its protein is CASSANPWGANYGYTF.

The rearrangement joins TRBV5-4 to TRBJ1-1; D not certain. Deletions cut 1 base from V and 0 bases from J, with 10 bases between. The length of the CDR3 is 15 residues. Germline V gives CDR1 SGHNT, CDR2 YYREEE (reference sequence). The CDR3 coding sequence is TGTGCCAGCAGCTTGATGGCCAACCTGAACACTGAAGCTTTCTTT. Amino acid sequence: CASSLMANLNTEAFF.

The chain joins TRBV18 to TRBJ1-1; D might be TRBD1 (5 bases). Germline CDR1 reads KGHSH; CDR2 reads LQKENI. Trimming left V 3 bases short and J 1 base short, with 12 bases between. The CDR3 sequence is 15 residues long. The DNA of the CDR3 is TGTGCCAGCTCACCGTCGTCAGGGAAGAACACTGAAGCTTTCTTT. Amino acids: CASSPSSGKNTEAFF.

This chain uses TRBV2 with TRBJ2-5, with a weak D call TRBD1 (5 bases). The J call may be mistaken, given a closer DNA end match to TRBJ2-7. Germline loops: CDR1 SNHLY, CDR2 FYNNEI. This CDR3 region has 14 residues. The CDR3 loop is CASFDTDNSYEQYF. In DNA form, the CDR3 reads TGTGCCAGCTTTGATACGGACAACTCCTACGAGCAGTACTTC.

The chain is built from TRBV5-1 and TRBJ2-3; 8 bases map to TRBD1. The CDR3 has 16 amino acids. The J segment lost 2 bases and the V segment lost 2 bases, leaving 7 bases of the junction unmatched. In germline, CDR1 is SGHRS, CDR2 YFSETQ. This CDR3 reads CASSFSGQGYTDTQYF. The DNA for the CDR3 is TGCGCCAGCAGCTTCAGTGGACAGGGATACACAGATACGCAGTATTTT.

The rearrangement uses TRBV30 and TRBJ1-1, with no clear D. Germline V gives CDR1 GTSNPN, CDR2 SVGIG (reference sequence). Trimming took 3 bases from V and 4 from J, leaving 6 bases between them. CDR3 length: 11 amino acids. CDR3 bases: TGTGCCTGGAGGATGACCACTGAAGCTTTCTTT. Its translation: CAWRMTTEAFF.

Here the CDR3 DNA reads TGTGCCTGGGGGCTATCCCAGGCAGGCGAGCAGTACTTC. Translating it yields CAWGLSQAGEQYF. The V call is TRBV30, the J call TRBJ2-7; D not certain. Per germline, CDR1 GTSNPN and CDR2 SVGIG (reference sequence). V gave up 5 bases and J gave up 6 bases, with 17 bases separating them. This CDR3 is built from 13 residues.

The genes are TRBV4-1 and TRBJ1-5, with 11 positions matching TRBD1. V trimming: 1 base; J trimming: 7 bases; junction bases outside the gene matches: 3. Germline assignment: CDR1 MGHRA and CDR2 YSYEKL. There are 15 residues in the CDR3. This CDR3 is CASSQGTGGGQPQHF. The CDR3 region has the DNA TGCGCCAGCAGCCAAGGGACAGGGGGCGGGCAGCCCCAGCATTTT.

The chain carries TRBV29-1 and TRBJ1-2; TRBD1 is a possible D gene (6 bases). The germline gives CDR1 SQVTM, CDR2 ANQGSEA. Trimming stripped 4 bases from V and 8 bases from J, with 17 bases between. The CDR3 consists of 13 residues. The CDR3 DNA sequence: TGCAGCGTTGGTAAAGGGGGTGAAAGAGGCTACACCTTC. This translates into CSVGKGGERGYTF.

The chain uses TRBV9 and TRBJ1-2; 8 bases match TRBD1. The junction had 11 bases not matched to a gene; V was cut back by 3 bases and J by 7 bases. The CDR3 runs 15 residues. From germline, CDR1 is SGDLS and CDR2 YYNGEE. The CDR3 here is CASSAQTGAKGGYTF. The CDR3 nucleotides are TGTGCCAGCAGCGCCCAGACAGGGGCCAAGGGTGGCTACACCTTC. Filled out from reference TRBV9 and TRBJ1-2, the complete variable domain reads DSGVTQTPKHLITATGQRVTLRCSPRSGDLSVYWYQQSLDQGLQFLIQYYNGEERAKGNILERFSAQQFPDLHSELNLSSLELGDSALYFCASSAQTGAKGGYTFGSGTRLTVV.

In this sample, this clone turned up many times. The chain links TRBV7-2 to TRBJ1-5; 7 nucleotides align to TRBD1. Germline assignment: CDR1 SGHTA and CDR2 FQGNSA. The V and J ends lost 5 bases and 6 bases, in that order; junction bases with no gene match: 4. The CDR3 totals 13 residues. CDR3 DNA: TGTGCCAGCAGCGAACAGGGGACTCAGCCCCAGCATTTT. Its protein product is CASSEQGTQPQHF.

The chain links TRBV7-3 to TRBJ2-1; D might be TRBD2 (6 bases). The germline V gene has CDR1 SGHTA and CDR2 FQGTGA. This CDR3 has 14 residues. V was shortened by 2 bases and J by 6 bases, with 11 bases between the two germline ends. In DNA form, the CDR3 reads TGTGCCAGCAGCTTAGTTTTCGGGGGCAATGAGCAGTTCTTC. Residues: CASSLVFGGNEQFF.